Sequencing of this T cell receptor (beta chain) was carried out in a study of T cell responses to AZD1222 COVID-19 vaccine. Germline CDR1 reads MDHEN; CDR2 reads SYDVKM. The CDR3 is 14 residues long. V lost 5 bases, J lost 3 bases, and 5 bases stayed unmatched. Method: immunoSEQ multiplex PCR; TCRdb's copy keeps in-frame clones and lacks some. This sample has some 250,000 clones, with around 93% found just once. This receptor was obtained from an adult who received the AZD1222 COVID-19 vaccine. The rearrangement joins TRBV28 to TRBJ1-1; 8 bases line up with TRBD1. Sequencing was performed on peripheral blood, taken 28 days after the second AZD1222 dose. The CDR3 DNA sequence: TGTGCCAGCAGTCCAGGGGGCGTTCACACTGAAGCTTTCTTT. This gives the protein CASSPGGVHTEAFF. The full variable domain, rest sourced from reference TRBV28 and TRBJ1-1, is DVKVTQSSRYLVKRTGEKVFLECVQDMDHENMFWYRQDPGLGLRLIYFSYDVKMKEKGDIPEGYSVSREKKERFSLILESASTNQTSMYLCASSPGGVHTEAFFGQGTRLTVV.